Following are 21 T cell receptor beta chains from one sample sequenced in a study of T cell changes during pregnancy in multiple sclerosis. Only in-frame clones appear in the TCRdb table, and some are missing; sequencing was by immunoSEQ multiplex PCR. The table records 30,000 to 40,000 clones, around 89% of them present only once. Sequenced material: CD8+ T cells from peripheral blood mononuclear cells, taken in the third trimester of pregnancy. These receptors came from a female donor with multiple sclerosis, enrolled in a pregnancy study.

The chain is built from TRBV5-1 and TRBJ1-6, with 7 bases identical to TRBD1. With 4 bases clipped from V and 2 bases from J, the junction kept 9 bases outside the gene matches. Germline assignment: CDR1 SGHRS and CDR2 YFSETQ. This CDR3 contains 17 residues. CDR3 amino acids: CASSPRTGLAYNSPLHF. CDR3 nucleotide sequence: TGCGCCAGCAGCCCGAGGACAGGTCTAGCCTATAATTCACCCCTCCACTTT. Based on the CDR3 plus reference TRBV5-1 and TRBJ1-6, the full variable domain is KAGVTQTPRYLIKTRGQQVTLSCSPISGHRSVSWYQQTPGQGLQFLFEYFSETQRNKGNFPGRFSGRQFSNSRSEMNVSTLELGDSALYLCASSPRTGLAYNSPLHFGNGTRLTVT.

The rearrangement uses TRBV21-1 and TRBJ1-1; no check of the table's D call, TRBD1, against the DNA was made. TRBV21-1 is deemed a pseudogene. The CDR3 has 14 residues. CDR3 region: CASSGQVQSTEAFF. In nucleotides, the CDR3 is TGTGCCAGCAGCGGACAGGTTCAGTCCACTGAAGCTTTCTTT.

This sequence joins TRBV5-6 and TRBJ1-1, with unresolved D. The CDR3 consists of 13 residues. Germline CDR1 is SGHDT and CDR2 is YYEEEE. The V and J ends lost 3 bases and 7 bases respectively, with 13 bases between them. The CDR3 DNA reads TGTGCCAGCAGCTCTCAAATGGCCGTTGAAGCTTTCTTT. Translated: CASSSQMAVEAFF.

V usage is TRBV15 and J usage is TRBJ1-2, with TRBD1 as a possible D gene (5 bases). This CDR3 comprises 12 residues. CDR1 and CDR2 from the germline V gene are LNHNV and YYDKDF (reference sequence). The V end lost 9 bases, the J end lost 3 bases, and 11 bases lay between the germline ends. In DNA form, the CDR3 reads TGTGCCACGGGGGGGGTCGACTATGGCTACACCTTC. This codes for CATGGVDYGYTF.

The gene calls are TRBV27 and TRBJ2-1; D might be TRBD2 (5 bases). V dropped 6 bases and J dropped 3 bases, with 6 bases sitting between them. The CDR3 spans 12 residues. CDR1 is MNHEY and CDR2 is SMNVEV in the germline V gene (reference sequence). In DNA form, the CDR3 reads TGTGCCAGCAGGGAGGTCTACAATGAGCAGTTCTTC. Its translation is CASREVYNEQFF.

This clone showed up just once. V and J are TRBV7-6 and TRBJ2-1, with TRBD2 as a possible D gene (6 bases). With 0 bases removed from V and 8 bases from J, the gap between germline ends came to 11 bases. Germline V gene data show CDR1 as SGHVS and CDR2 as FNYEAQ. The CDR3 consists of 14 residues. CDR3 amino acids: CASSLAGPGDEQFF. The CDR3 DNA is TGTGCCAGCAGCTTAGCCGGACCGGGGGATGAGCAGTTCTTC.

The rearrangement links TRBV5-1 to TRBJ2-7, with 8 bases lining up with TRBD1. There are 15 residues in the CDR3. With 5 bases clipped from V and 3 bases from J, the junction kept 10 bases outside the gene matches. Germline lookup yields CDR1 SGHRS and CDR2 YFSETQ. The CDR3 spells CASSLHGTGGYEQYF. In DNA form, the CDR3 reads TGCGCCAGCAGTCTCCATGGAACAGGGGGCTACGAGCAGTACTTC.

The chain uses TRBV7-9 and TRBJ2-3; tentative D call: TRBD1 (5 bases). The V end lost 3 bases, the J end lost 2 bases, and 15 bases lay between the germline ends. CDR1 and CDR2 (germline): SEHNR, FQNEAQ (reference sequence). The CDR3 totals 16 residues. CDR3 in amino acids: CASSFRQSRFTDTQYF. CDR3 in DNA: TGTGCCAGCAGCTTCAGACAGTCACGGTTCACAGATACGCAGTATTTT.

This chain's CDR3 is CASSLVEEGFANTGELFF. The CDR3 DNA follows: TGTGCCAGCAGCTTAGTTGAGGAGGGATTCGCGAACACCGGGGAGCTGTTTTTT. The rearrangement joins TRBV11-3 to TRBJ2-2; a possible D gene is TRBD2 (6 bases). Germline V gene sequence: CDR1 SGHNT, CDR2 YENEEA. The CDR3 sequence is 18 residues long. Trimming cost V 1 base and J 0 bases, with 15 bases left between them.

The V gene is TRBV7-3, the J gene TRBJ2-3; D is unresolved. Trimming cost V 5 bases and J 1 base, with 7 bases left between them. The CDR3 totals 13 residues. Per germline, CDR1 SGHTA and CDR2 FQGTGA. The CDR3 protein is CASSPFGTDTQYF. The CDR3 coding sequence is TGTGCCAGCAGCCCCTTTGGCACAGATACGCAGTATTTT. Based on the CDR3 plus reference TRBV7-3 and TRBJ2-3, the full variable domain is GAGVSQTPSNKVTEKGKYVELRCDPISGHTALYWYRQSLGQGPEFLIYFQGTGAADDSGLPNDRFFAVRPEGSVSTLKIQRTERGDSAVYLCASSPFGTDTQYFGPGTRLTVL.

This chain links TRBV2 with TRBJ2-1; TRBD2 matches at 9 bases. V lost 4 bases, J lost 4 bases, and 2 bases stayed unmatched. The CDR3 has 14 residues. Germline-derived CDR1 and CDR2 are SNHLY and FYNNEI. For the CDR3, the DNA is TGTGCCAGCAGTGGGAGCGGGGGGTACAATGAGCAGTTCTTC. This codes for CASSGSGGYNEQFF. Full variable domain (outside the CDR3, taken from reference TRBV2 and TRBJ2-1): EPEVTQTPSHQVTQMGQEVILRCVPISNHLYFYWYRQILGQKVEFLVSFYNNEISEKSEIFDDQFSVERPDGSNFTLKIRSTKLEDSAMYFCASSGSGGYNEQFFGPGTRLTVL.

In nucleotides, the CDR3 is TGCGCCAGCAGAAGCGGGGGGGTGAATGAGCAGTTCTTC. Encoded protein: CASRSGGVNEQFF. V usage is TRBV10-2 and J usage is TRBJ2-1; the match to TRBD2 covers 10 bases. The CDR3 covers 13 residues. The germline gives CDR1 WSHSY, CDR2 SAAADI. The V segment lost 6 bases and the J segment 7 bases; nucleotides outside the gene matches: 3.

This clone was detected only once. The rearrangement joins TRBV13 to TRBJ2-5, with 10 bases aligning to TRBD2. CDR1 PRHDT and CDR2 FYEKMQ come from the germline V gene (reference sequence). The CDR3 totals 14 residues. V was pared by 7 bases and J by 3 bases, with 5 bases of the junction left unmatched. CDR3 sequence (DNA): TGTGCCAGCAAAGCGGGGGGGCGGGAAGAGACCCAGTACTTC. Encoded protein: CASKAGGREETQYF. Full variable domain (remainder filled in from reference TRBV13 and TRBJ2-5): AAGVIQSPRHLIKEKRETATLKCYPIPRHDTVYWYQQGPGQDPQFLISFYEKMQSDKGSIPDRFSAQQFSDYHSELNMSSLELGDSALYFCASKAGGREETQYFGPGTRLLVL.

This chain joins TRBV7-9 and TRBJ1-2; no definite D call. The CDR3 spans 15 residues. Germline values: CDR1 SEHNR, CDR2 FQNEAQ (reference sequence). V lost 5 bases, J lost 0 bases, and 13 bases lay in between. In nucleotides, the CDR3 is TGTGCCAGCAGCCCTCACAGAGAAACTAACTATGGCTACACCTTC. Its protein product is CASSPHRETNYGYTF.

CDR3 nucleotides: TGTGCCAGCAGAAACCTCGTCGGGGAGCCCCTAAGCTACACCTTC. Translation gives CASRNLVGEPLSYTF. V is TRBV27 and J is TRBJ1-2; D is undetermined. The CDR3 spans 15 residues. The V gene's germline CDR1 is MNHEY and CDR2 SMNVEV (reference sequence). With 6 bases removed from V and 9 bases from J, the gap between germline ends came to 23 bases.

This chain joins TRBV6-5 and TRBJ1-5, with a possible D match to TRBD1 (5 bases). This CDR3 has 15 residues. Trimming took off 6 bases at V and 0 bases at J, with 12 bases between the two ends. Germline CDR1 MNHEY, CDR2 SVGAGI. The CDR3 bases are TGTGCCAGCAGGGCGACAGATTATAGCAATCAGCCCCAGCATTTT. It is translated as CASRATDYSNQPQHF.

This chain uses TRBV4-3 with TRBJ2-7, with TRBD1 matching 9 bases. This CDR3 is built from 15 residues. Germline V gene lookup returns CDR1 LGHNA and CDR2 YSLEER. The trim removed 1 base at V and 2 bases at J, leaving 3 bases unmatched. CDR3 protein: CASSQGTGEPYEQYF. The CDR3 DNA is TGCGCCAGCAGCCAAGGGACAGGGGAGCCCTACGAGCAGTACTTC.

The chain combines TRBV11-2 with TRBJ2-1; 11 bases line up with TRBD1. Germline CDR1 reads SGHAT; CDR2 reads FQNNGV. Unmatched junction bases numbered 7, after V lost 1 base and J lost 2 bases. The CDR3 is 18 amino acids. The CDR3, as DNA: TGTGCCAGCAGCTTAGGGTTTACGGGACAGGGGGCCTACAATGAGCAGTTCTTC. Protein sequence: CASSLGFTGQGAYNEQFF.

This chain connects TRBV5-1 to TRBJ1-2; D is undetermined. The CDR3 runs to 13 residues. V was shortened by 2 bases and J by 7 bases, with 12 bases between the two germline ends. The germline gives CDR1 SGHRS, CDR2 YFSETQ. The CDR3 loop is CASSFDRGSGYTF. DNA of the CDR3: TGCGCCAGCAGCTTCGACCGGGGTTCTGGCTACACCTTC.

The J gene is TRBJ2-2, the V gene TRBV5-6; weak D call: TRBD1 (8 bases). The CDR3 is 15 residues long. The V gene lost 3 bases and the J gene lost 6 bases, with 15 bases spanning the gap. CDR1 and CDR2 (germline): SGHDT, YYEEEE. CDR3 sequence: CASSSNRGGAGELFF. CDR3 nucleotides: TGTGCCAGCAGCTCTAACAGGGGGGGTGCCGGGGAGCTGTTTTTT.

The CDR3 sequence: CASSPHSGAIGETQYF. The CDR3 DNA reads TGTGCCAGCAGCCCCCATAGCGGGGCAATTGGTGAGACCCAGTACTTC. The chain recombines TRBV27 with TRBJ2-5; 8 bases are shared with TRBD2. CDR1 is MNHEY and CDR2 is SMNVEV in the germline V gene (reference sequence). V trimming: 6 bases; J trimming: 5 bases; junction bases outside the gene matches: 14. This CDR3 has 16 amino acids.